A single sample is the source of the 22 T cell receptor beta chains below, sequenced in a study of cytomegalovirus exposure and HLA in healthy donors. PCR involved 60 Vbeta and 13 Jbeta primers. This table comes from immunoSEQ multiplex PCR, and its TCRdb copy is limited to in-frame clones, with some not included. This table has around 97,000 clones, about four fifths appearing once. The specimen was PBMCs. These receptors were taken from a man aged 35 to 55 in good health and CMV-seropositive.

This chain joins TRBV6-5 and TRBJ2-7; 7 nucleotides agree with TRBD1. Germline V gene sequence: CDR1 MNHEY, CDR2 SVGAGI. CDR3 length: 15 residues. After removal of 4 bases from V and 4 bases from J, the junction contained 10 bases not matched to a gene. CDR3 region: CASSSRTGGSYEQYF. CDR3 in DNA: TGTGCCAGCAGTTCCAGGACAGGTGGGAGTTACGAGCAGTACTTC.

This clone was observed a single time. The chain couples TRBV19 to TRBJ1-6; D call uncertain. The CDR3 has 16 amino acids. Trimming removed 1 base from V and 4 bases from J, with 11 bases in between. Per germline, CDR1 LNHDA and CDR2 SQIVND (reference sequence). CDR3 nucleotides: TGTGCCAGTAGTATAGCAGGCCAGTTATATAATTCACCCCTCCACTTT. It translates to CASSIAGQLYNSPLHF.

The rearrangement uses TRBV12-5 and TRBJ2-3, with a tentative D call TRBD2 (6 bases). The CDR3 spans 15 residues. The V gene's germline CDR1 is LGHNT and CDR2 FRNRAP. Trimming shortened V by 0 bases and J by 0 bases, and 7 bases separated the two germline ends. The CDR3 bases are TGTGCTAGTGGTTTGGTGAGCGGGAGCACAGATACGCAGTATTTT. Protein sequence: CASGLVSGSTDTQYF. The variable domain in full, completed from reference TRBV12-5 and TRBJ2-3, reads DARVTQTPRHKVTEMGQEVTMRCQPILGHNTVFWYRQTMMQGLELLAYFRNRAPLDDSGMPKDRFSAEMPDATLATLKIQPSEPRDSAVYFCASGLVSGSTDTQYFGPGTRLTVL.

This clone occurred once. The chain carries TRBV2 and TRBJ1-3; TRBD1 might be the D (5 bases). The V gene's germline CDR1 is SNHLY and CDR2 FYNNEI. This CDR3 is 15 amino acids long. Trimming stripped 5 bases from V and 3 bases from J, with 14 bases between. CDR3 amino acids: CASSPRAGSGNTIYF. CDR3 bases: TGTGCCAGCAGTCCCAGGGCGGGGAGTGGAAACACCATATATTTT.

This chain connects TRBV6-5 to TRBJ1-2; D is ambiguous. Trimming took 2 bases from V and 9 from J, leaving 13 bases between them. The CDR3 runs 13 residues. Germline V gene sequence: CDR1 MNHEY, CDR2 SVGAGI. The CDR3 loop is CASSYGQAERYTF. The CDR3 DNA follows: TGTGCCAGCAGTTACGGGCAAGCCGAGCGCTACACCTTC.

V and J are TRBV11-2 and TRBJ1-1; D is possibly TRBD1 (6 bases). The germline V gene has CDR1 SGHAT and CDR2 FQNNGV. The CDR3 is 16 residues long. V was shortened by 3 bases and J by 5 bases, with 19 bases between the two germline ends. The CDR3 reads CASSLRLQGGKTEAFF. The CDR3 DNA reads TGTGCCAGCAGCTTGAGATTACAGGGAGGGAAAACTGAAGCTTTCTTT.

The genes are TRBV18 and TRBJ1-1, with 9 bases lining up with TRBD1. CDR3 length: 16 amino acids. Germline lookup yields CDR1 KGHSH and CDR2 LQKENI. Losses at the gene ends were 1 base for V and 4 bases for J; bases not matched to a gene: 7. In DNA, the CDR3 is TGTGCCAGCTCACCACTCCTCGGGACAGGGACCACTGAAGCTTTCTTT. It yields the protein CASSPLLGTGTTEAFF. The complete variable domain, with remaining parts taken from reference TRBV18 and TRBJ1-1, reads NAGVMQNPRHLVRRRGQEARLRCSPMKGHSHVYWYRQLPEEGLKFMVYLQKENIIDESGMPKERFSAEFPKEGPSILRIQQVVRGDSAAYFCASSPLLGTGTTEAFFGQGTRLTVV.

The rearrangement joins TRBV30 to TRBJ2-3, with D perhaps TRBD1 (5 bases). The CDR3 contains 13 residues. Trimming shortened V by 3 bases and J by 4 bases, and 11 bases separated the two germline ends. Germline V CDR1 and CDR2: GTSNPN, SVGIG (reference sequence). Here the CDR3 reads CAWSSGWSDTQYF. Written as DNA, the CDR3 is TGTGCCTGGAGCTCAGGGTGGTCAGATACGCAGTATTTT.

J is TRBJ1-1 and V is TRBV7-2; 9 bases line up with TRBD1. Trimming cost V 2 bases and J 0 bases; bases outside gene matches: 10. The CDR3 has 18 amino acids. The germline V gene encodes CDR1 SGHTA and CDR2 FQGNSA. This chain's CDR3 is CASSLTGGGWRMNTEAFF. The CDR3 DNA reads TGTGCCAGCAGCTTAACAGGGGGCGGTTGGAGAATGAACACTGAAGCTTTCTTT.

The chain joins TRBV7-9 to TRBJ1-2; 8 bases align to TRBD1. V shed 3 bases and J 7 bases; nucleotides not matched to a gene: 4. The germline V gene has CDR1 SEHNR and CDR2 FQNEAQ (reference sequence). The CDR3 is 13 residues long. CDR3 sequence (DNA): TGTGCCAGCAGCTTCGCTCAGGGGGCTGGCTACACCTTC. This codes for CASSFAQGAGYTF.

The chain couples TRBV10-1 to TRBJ2-7, with D tentatively TRBD2 (5 bases). This CDR3 has 14 residues. Germline lookup yields CDR1 WNHNN and CDR2 SYGVQD (reference sequence). The ends were cut back, 5 bases at V and 0 bases at J, with 11 bases in the middle. In nucleotides, the CDR3 is TGCGCCAGCAGTAGCCGGGGAAGCTCCTACGAGCAGTACTTC. This codes for CASSSRGSSYEQYF.

This clone appeared a few times. The chain's CDR3 is CASSQDRQGYTEAFF. CDR3 nucleotides: TGCGCCAGCAGCCAAGATAGGCAGGGGTACACTGAAGCTTTCTTT. The V and J genes are TRBV4-1 and TRBJ1-1, with D tentatively TRBD1 (6 bases). The CDR3 extends over 15 amino acids. V lost 0 bases to trimming and J lost 3 bases, with 11 bases between them. CDR1 and CDR2 from the germline V gene are MGHRA and YSYEKL.

CDR3 region: CASSETAMNTEAFF. DNA of the CDR3: TGTGCCAGCAGCGAGACAGCTATGAACACTGAAGCTTTCTTT. V is TRBV7-9 and J is TRBJ1-1, with D possibly TRBD1 on 5 matching bases. From germline, CDR1 is SEHNR and CDR2 FQNEAQ (reference sequence). With 5 bases removed from V and 0 bases from J, the gap between germline ends came to 10 bases. The CDR3 extends over 14 amino acids.

The CDR3 DNA reads as TGTGCCAGCAGGTCCGGGACTAGCCTTTACAATGAGCAGTTCTTC. It codes for CASRSGTSLYNEQFF. The chain combines TRBV5-4 with TRBJ2-1; TRBD2 matches at 9 bases. The CDR3 length is 15 residues. The V segment lost 5 bases and the J segment 4 bases; nucleotides outside the gene matches: 7. Germline assignment: CDR1 SGHNT and CDR2 YYREEE (reference sequence).

This clone occurred once. The chain recombines TRBV7-9 with TRBJ2-1; 7 positions match TRBD1. The CDR3 runs 15 residues. With V trimmed by 4 bases and J by 4 bases, 7 bases remained unmatched. The germline gives CDR1 SEHNR, CDR2 FQNEAQ (reference sequence). Here the CDR3 reads CASSSIGTVYNEQFF. For the CDR3, the DNA is TGTGCCAGCAGCTCAATCGGGACAGTATACAATGAGCAGTTCTTC.

The rearrangement uses TRBV18 and TRBJ2-1, with 7 bases fitting TRBD1. The CDR3 runs to 16 residues. CDR1 and CDR2 (germline): KGHSH, LQKENI. The junction had 7 bases not matched to a gene; V was cut back by 3 bases and J by 2 bases. CDR3 nucleotide sequence: TGTGCCAGCTCACCGTCGACAGGGCACACCTACAATGAGCAGTTCTTC. Translation: CASSPSTGHTYNEQFF.

The chain has TRBV11-3 and TRBJ2-2; TRBD2 aligns across 7 bases. Trimming took 5 bases from V and 4 from J; bases not matched to a gene: 7. The CDR3 length is 15 residues. Germline lookup yields CDR1 SGHNT and CDR2 YENEEA. The CDR3 reads CASSPSAGVTGELFF. In nucleotides, the CDR3 is TGTGCCAGCAGCCCATCGGCGGGAGTCACCGGGGAGCTGTTTTTT. Supplemented by reference TRBV11-3 and TRBJ2-2, the full variable domain reads EAGVVQSPRYKIIEKKQPVAFWCNPISGHNTLYWYLQNLGQGPELLIRYENEEAVDDSQLPKDRFSAERLKGVDSTLKIQPAELGDSAVYLCASSPSAGVTGELFFGEGSRLTVL.

Note on this clone: Mismatch with germline at one junction end may stem from a read error. This sequence joins TRBV2 and TRBJ2-1, with 10 bases identical to TRBD2. Germline V gene sequence: CDR1 SNHLY, CDR2 FYNNEI. The CDR3 loop spans 15 amino acids. The CDR3 sequence is CASSERGGLYTEQFF. The CDR3 DNA follows: TGTGCCAGCAGCGAGCGGGGGGGCCTATACACTGAGCAGTTCTTC.

V gene TRBV6-1 combines with J gene TRBJ1-2; D unresolved. The CDR3 totals 13 residues. Deletions cut 4 bases from V and 2 bases from J, with 8 bases between. The V gene's germline CDR1 is MNHNS and CDR2 SASEGT. The CDR3 DNA sequence: TGTGCCAGCAGTGTCGCGGGGAACTATGGCTACACCTTC. Its protein product is CASSVAGNYGYTF.

This clone was detected once. This sequence joins TRBV30 and TRBJ2-7; 7 bases match TRBD1. Germline CDR1 is GTSNPN and CDR2 is SVGIG (reference sequence). This CDR3 contains 14 residues. With 3 bases clipped from V and 3 bases from J, the junction kept 8 bases outside the gene matches. CDR3 residues: CAWSPTGLNYEQYF. The DNA of the CDR3 is TGTGCCTGGAGCCCGACAGGGTTGAACTACGAGCAGTACTTC.

The rearrangement joins TRBV9 to TRBJ1-2; 7 bases line up with TRBD1. Germline lookup yields CDR1 SGDLS and CDR2 YYNGEE. The CDR3 spans 16 residues. V gave up 4 bases and J gave up 4 bases; unmatched junction bases: 13. Here the CDR3 reads CASSLHRQGPSYGYTF. For the CDR3, the DNA is TGTGCCAGCAGCCTTCACCGACAGGGCCCCAGCTATGGCTACACCTTC.

The rearrangement joins TRBV6-5 to TRBJ2-3; D gene ambiguous. The germline V and J ends were trimmed by 7 bases and 11 bases, with 19 bases remaining between them. In germline, CDR1 is MNHEY, CDR2 SVGAGI. CDR3 size: 13 residues. In DNA form, the CDR3 reads TGTGCCAGCACCCCTAGGCCCTTGACGGAGCAGTATTTT. Translation gives CASTPRPLTEQYF.